A selection of T cell receptor beta chains follows, all from one sample in a study of vaccination and CD4 T cells after COVID-19. No antigen has been identified for these receptors. TCRdb reprocessed the PCR reads via MiXCR and lists one record per CDR3 protein. The table has 20,000 to 25,000 distinct CDR3 sequences, approximately 60% seen once. The sequenced material came from CD4+ T cells from blood, cultured in vitro. The origin of the receptors is a human donor who had recovered from COVID-19. Each CDR3 is given with its conserved first and last residue. The D gene is left open where the match is weak. The size of a clone is reported for some rows only, either as once, few or many, or as a class for expanded clones.

NA,TRBV5-1,TRBJ1-1,NA,TGCGCCAGCAGACGACAGCAAATGAACACTGAAGCTTTCTTT,CASRRQQMNTEAFF
NA,TRBV14,TRBJ1-6,NA,TGTGCCAGCAGCATCAGGCTCTCGCCCCTCCACTTT,CASSIRLSPLHF
NA,TRBV6-5,TRBJ1-2,NA,TGTGCCAGCAGTTCCTCCGCGCGTTGGGGCTACACCTTC,CASSSSARWGYTF
NA,TRBV20-1,TRBJ1-2,TRBD1,TGCAGTGCTAGAAAACAGGGGGCGAATGGCTACACCTTC,CSARKQGANGYTF
NA,TRBV5-1,TRBJ1-1,NA,TGCGCCAGCAGCCTTGGGGCGGCGAACACTGAAGCTTTCTTT,CASSLGAANTEAFF
NA,TRBV11-2,TRBJ2-7,NA,TGTGCCAGCAGCCCGAGGACGGACCAGTCGGAGCAGTACTTC,CASSPRTDQSEQYF
NA,TRBV20-1,TRBJ1-4,TRBD1,TGCAGTGCTAGAAGAGGGGGCTTGGCAAAACTGTTTTTT,CSARRGGLAKLFF
NA,TRBV7-9,TRBJ2-4,NA,TGTGCCAGCAGCTTCGTTCCGGACATTCAGTACTTC,CASSFVPDIQYF
few,TRBV7-2,TRBJ1-4,NA,TGTGCCAGCAGCTTAGGGGCAGGGATCCGTGAAAAACTGTTTTTT,CASSLGAGIREKLFF
once,TRBV18,TRBJ1-2,NA,TGTGCCAGCTCACCAGGGGAAGAAGGATATGGCTACACCTTC,CASSPGEEGYGYTF
NA,TRBV10-3,TRBJ1-3,NA,TGTGCCATCAGTGAGTCAGGGGACGGAAACACCATATATTTT,CAISESGDGNTIYF
NA,TRBV7-9,TRBJ1-2,NA,TGTGCCAGCAGCTCCCGGACAGCAATTTACTATGGCTACACCTTC,CASSSRTAIYYGYTF
NA,TRBV2,TRBJ1-2,NA,TGTGCCAGCAGTGAATCGGGGTGGGGCTACACCTTC,CASSESGWGYTF
NA,TRBV15,TRBJ1-1,TRBD1,TGTGCCACCAGCAGGGGTGGACAGGGGAACACTGAAGCTTTCTTT,CATSRGGQGNTEAFF
NA,TRBV7-2,TRBJ2-1,TRBD2,TGTGCCAGCAGCTCGCTGCGGGGGGAATACAATGAGCAGTTCTTC,CASSSLRGEYNEQFF
few,TRBV7-2,TRBJ1-3,NA,TGTGCCAGCAGCCCCAGTCGGGGCTCTGGAAACACCATATATTTT,CASSPSRGSGNTIYF
few,TRBV6-5,TRBJ2-5,NA,TGTGCCAGCAGTTACTCTGGGAGAGAGACCCAGTACTTC,CASSYSGRETQYF
NA,TRBV7-9,TRBJ1-2,TRBD1,TGTGCCAGCAGCTCAGCCGGGACAGGGGACGACTATGGCTACACCTTC,CASSSAGTGDDYGYTF
NA,TRBV15,TRBJ2-7,NA,TGTGCCACCAGCAGAGATCACAGCTACGAGCAGTACTTC,CATSRDHSYEQYF
few,TRBV24-1,TRBJ2-3,NA,TGTGCCACCAGTGATTTAGACACAGATACGCAGTATTTT,CATSDLDTDTQYF
NA,TRBV7-4,TRBJ2-1,NA,TGTGCCAGCAGCGTAGCCCTGAACAATGAGCAGTTCTTC,CASSVALNNEQFF
NA,TRBV27,TRBJ1-2,NA,TGTGCCAGCGGAGCGGGAGCGCGTTATGGCTACACCTTC,CASGAGARYGYTF
NA,TRBV5-4,TRBJ1-2,NA,TGTGCCAGCAGCTTGGCAGGGGTCCATGGCTACACCTTC,CASSLAGVHGYTF
NA,TRBV6-2/TRBV6-3,TRBJ2-7,NA,TGTGCCAGCAGCCGGGACATATCTTACGAGCAGTACTTC,CASSRDISYEQYF
NA,TRBV20-1,TRBJ2-7,NA,TGCAGTGCCAGCAGGGGGGGATACTACGAGCAGTACTTC,CSASRGGYYEQYF
NA,TRBV6-1,TRBJ1-2,NA,TGTGCCAGCAGTGTCTTTGCGACTCACTATGGCTACACCTTC,CASSVFATHYGYTF
NA,TRBV15,TRBJ1-3,NA,TGTGCCACCAGCAGAGGCGACAGTCACTCTGGAAACACCATATATTTT,CATSRGDSHSGNTIYF
NA,TRBV20-1,TRBJ2-4,NA,TGCAGTCGGGTCGAGGGTAACATTCAGTACTTC,CSRVEGNIQYF
NA,TRBV7-3,TRBJ2-2,NA,TGTGCCAGCAGCTTTAACACCGGGGAGCTGTTTTTT,CASSFNTGELFF